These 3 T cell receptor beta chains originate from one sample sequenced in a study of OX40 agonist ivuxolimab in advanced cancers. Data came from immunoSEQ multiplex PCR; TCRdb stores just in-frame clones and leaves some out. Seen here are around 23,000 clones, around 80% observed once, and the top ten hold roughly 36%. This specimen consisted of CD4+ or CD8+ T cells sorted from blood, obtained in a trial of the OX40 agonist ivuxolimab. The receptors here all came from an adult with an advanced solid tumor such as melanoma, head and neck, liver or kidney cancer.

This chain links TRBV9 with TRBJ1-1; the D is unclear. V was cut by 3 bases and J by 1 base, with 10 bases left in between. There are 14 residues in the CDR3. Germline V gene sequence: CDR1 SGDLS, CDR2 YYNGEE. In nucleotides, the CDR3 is TGTGCCAGCAGCGGCCGGACGGCGAACACTGAAGCTTTCTTT. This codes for CASSGRTANTEAFF.

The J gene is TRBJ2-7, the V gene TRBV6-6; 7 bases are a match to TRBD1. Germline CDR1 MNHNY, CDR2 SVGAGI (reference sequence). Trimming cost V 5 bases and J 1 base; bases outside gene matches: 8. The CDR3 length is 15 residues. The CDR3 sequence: CASSNTGQISYEQYF. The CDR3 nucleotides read TGTGCCAGCAGTAACACGGGACAGATATCCTACGAGCAGTACTTC.

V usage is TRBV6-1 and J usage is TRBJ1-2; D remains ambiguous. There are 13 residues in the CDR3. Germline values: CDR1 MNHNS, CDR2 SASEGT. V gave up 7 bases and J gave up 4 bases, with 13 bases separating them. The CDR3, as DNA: TGTGCCAGCAAATTTTACTTCGGCTATGGCTACACCTTC. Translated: CASKFYFGYGYTF.